A selection of T cell receptor beta chains follows, all from one sample in a study of cytomegalovirus exposure and HLA in healthy donors. Sequencing was performed with immunoSEQ multiplex PCR; in TCRdb, only in-frame clones are kept and a portion is missing. There are 150,000 to 200,000 clones in the sample; approximately 83% occur only once, and 2.5% to 3.5% lies in the top ten. The sequencing sample was made of PBMCs. The receptor source for this set is a male donor in good health and CMV-seronegative. CDR3s include the opening cysteine and the closing phenylalanine or tryptophan. Each record gives: D gene, clone size, J gene, V gene, CDR3 DNA, CDR3 protein. A D gene is named only where the DNA matches it firmly. The size of a clone is reported for some rows only, either as once, few or many, or as a class for expanded clones.

d_gene: .
abundance: .
j_gene: TRBJ1-1
v_gene: TRBV4-1
CDR3nt: TGCGCCAGCAGCCTCAGGGTCCTCATGAACACTGAAGCTTTCTTT
CDR3aa: CASSLRVLMNTEAFF

d_gene: TRBD1
abundance: .
j_gene: TRBJ1-2
v_gene: TRBV7-9
CDR3nt: TGTGCCAGCAGCTTGGGGGGACAGCAGAACTATGGCTACACCTTC
CDR3aa: CASSLGGQQNYGYTF

d_gene: .
abundance: .
j_gene: TRBJ2-3
v_gene: TRBV4-1
CDR3nt: TGCGCCAGCAGCCCCTTCACGGGGGGCGGCAGCACAGATACGCAGTATTTT
CDR3aa: CASSPFTGGGSTDTQYF

d_gene: TRBD1
abundance: .
j_gene: TRBJ2-5
v_gene: TRBV19
CDR3nt: TGTGCCAGTAGTCCCGGACAGGGCAAAGAGACCCAGTACTTC
CDR3aa: CASSPGQGKETQYF

d_gene: .
abundance: once
j_gene: TRBJ2-7
v_gene: TRBV2
CDR3nt: TGTGCCAGCAGTGAGCAACAGGGATTGGGGCAGTACTTC
CDR3aa: CASSEQQGLGQYF

d_gene: TRBD1
abundance: .
j_gene: TRBJ2-7
v_gene: TRBV5-6
CDR3nt: TGTGCCAGCAGCCGGGACAGGGGGTGGGAGCAGTACTTC
CDR3aa: CASSRDRGWEQYF

d_gene: TRBD2
abundance: .
j_gene: TRBJ2-1
v_gene: TRBV28
CDR3nt: TGTGCCAGCAGCCGTAGCGGGGGCGGGGGTGAGCAGTTCTTC
CDR3aa: CASSRSGGGGEQFF

d_gene: .
abundance: .
j_gene: TRBJ2-1
v_gene: TRBV9
CDR3nt: TGTGCCAGCAGTCCTTGGGGTAGCGGTTACAATGAGCAGTTCTTC
CDR3aa: CASSPWGSGYNEQFF

d_gene: TRBD1
abundance: .
j_gene: TRBJ2-3
v_gene: TRBV25-1
CDR3nt: TGTGCCAGCTCGTCAGGGGGTGGGCCCAGCACAGATACGCAGTATTTT
CDR3aa: CASSSGGGPSTDTQYF

d_gene: .
abundance: .
j_gene: TRBJ2-3
v_gene: TRBV12-5
CDR3nt: TGTGCTAGTGGTCGGGACTGGATGAATACGCAGTATTTT
CDR3aa: CASGRDWMNTQYF

d_gene: .
abundance: .
j_gene: TRBJ2-3
v_gene: TRBV2
CDR3nt: TGTGCCAGCCGATTCACCGGGGATACGCAGTATTTT
CDR3aa: CASRFTGDTQYF

d_gene: TRBD2
abundance: .
j_gene: TRBJ2-1
v_gene: TRBV18
CDR3nt: TGTGCCAGCTCATCCCTAGCGGAGGGCGTGGAGGGTGAGCAGTTCTTC
CDR3aa: CASSSLAEGVEGEQFF

d_gene: TRBD1
abundance: .
j_gene: TRBJ2-7
v_gene: TRBV15
CDR3nt: TGTGCCACCAGCAGAGATCAACAGGGGGCGGCGAACGAGCAGTACTTC
CDR3aa: CATSRDQQGAANEQYF

d_gene: .
abundance: .
j_gene: TRBJ2-3
v_gene: TRBV6-1
CDR3nt: TGTGCCAGCAGTGCACGGGGCACAGATACGCAGTATTTT
CDR3aa: CASSARGTDTQYF

d_gene: TRBD2
abundance: .
j_gene: TRBJ2-1
v_gene: TRBV7-3
CDR3nt: TGTTCCAGCAGCGGAAGCGGGGGGCGATACAATGAGCAGTTCTTC
CDR3aa: CSSSGSGGRYNEQFF

d_gene: .
abundance: .
j_gene: TRBJ1-3
v_gene: TRBV28
CDR3nt: TGTGCCAGCAGTTTAAGGGGCGGGACTGGAAACACCATATATTTT
CDR3aa: CASSLRGGTGNTIYF

d_gene: .
abundance: .
j_gene: TRBJ1-4
v_gene: TRBV20-1
CDR3nt: TGCAGTGCTAGAGCGGGGGGACTGTTTTTT
CDR3aa: CSARAGGLFF

d_gene: TRBD1
abundance: .
j_gene: TRBJ2-2
v_gene: TRBV28
CDR3nt: TGTGCCAGCAGTCCCCGGACAGGGGGTGGGACCGGGGAGCTGTTTTTT
CDR3aa: CASSPRTGGGTGELFF

d_gene: .
abundance: few
j_gene: TRBJ2-1
v_gene: TRBV7-3
CDR3nt: TGTGCCAGCAGCTTAAGTATGGGCCATGAGCAGTTCTTC
CDR3aa: CASSLSMGHEQFF

d_gene: TRBD2
abundance: .
j_gene: TRBJ2-3
v_gene: TRBV27
CDR3nt: TGTGCCAGCAACCTAGCGGGGCGTACAGATACGCAGTATTTT
CDR3aa: CASNLAGRTDTQYF

d_gene: TRBD2
abundance: .
j_gene: TRBJ2-1
v_gene: TRBV30
CDR3nt: TGTGCCTGGACTAGGCCTAGCGGGAGGTGGAATGAGCAGTTCTTC
CDR3aa: CAWTRPSGRWNEQFF

d_gene: TRBD1
abundance: .
j_gene: TRBJ1-2
v_gene: TRBV5-4
CDR3nt: TGTGCCAGCAGCTTGGAACGGGACAGTTCCAATGGCTACACCTTC
CDR3aa: CASSLERDSSNGYTF

d_gene: .
abundance: .
j_gene: TRBJ2-3
v_gene: TRBV29-1
CDR3nt: TGCAGCGTTGAAGATAACGTCTCGCGGGCGACGCAGTATTTT
CDR3aa: CSVEDNVSRATQYF

d_gene: .
abundance: .
j_gene: TRBJ2-1
v_gene: TRBV12-5
CDR3nt: TGTGCTAGTGGTCCCTCCTTGGGGCGTTCCTACAATGAGCAGTTCTTC
CDR3aa: CASGPSLGRSYNEQFF

d_gene: .
abundance: .
j_gene: TRBJ1-5
v_gene: TRBV6-6
CDR3nt: TGTGCCAGCAGTTACGAGGGCGCGGGTCAGCCCCAGCATTTT
CDR3aa: CASSYEGAGQPQHF

d_gene: .
abundance: .
j_gene: TRBJ2-5
v_gene: TRBV30
CDR3nt: TGTGCCTGGAGCCCTAAACAGACCCAGTACTTC
CDR3aa: CAWSPKQTQYF

d_gene: .
abundance: .
j_gene: TRBJ2-6
v_gene: TRBV7-2
CDR3nt: TGTGCCAGCGATGGGGGGTGGGGGGCCAACGTCCTGACTTTC
CDR3aa: CASDGGWGANVLTF

d_gene: TRBD1
abundance: .
j_gene: TRBJ2-6
v_gene: TRBV19
CDR3nt: TGTGCCAGTAGTCCAGGGACAGGGAAGTCTGGGGCCAACGTCCTGACTTTC
CDR3aa: CASSPGTGKSGANVLTF

d_gene: .
abundance: .
j_gene: TRBJ1-2
v_gene: TRBV19
CDR3nt: TGTGCCAGTAGTCTACACGGGGGGGTGGACTATGGCTACACCTTC
CDR3aa: CASSLHGGVDYGYTF

d_gene: TRBD1
abundance: .
j_gene: TRBJ1-5
v_gene: TRBV6-1
CDR3nt: TGTGCCAGCAGTGACGTAGGACAGGGCGGCCTCCAGCCCCAGCATTTT
CDR3aa: CASSDVGQGGLQPQHF

d_gene: .
abundance: few
j_gene: TRBJ2-1
v_gene: TRBV9
CDR3nt: TGTGCCAGCAGCGTAGGGGGAGGGGGGAGACGAGGGGGTACTGAGCAGTTCTTC
CDR3aa: CASSVGGGGRRGGTEQFF

d_gene: .
abundance: .
j_gene: TRBJ1-5
v_gene: TRBV19
CDR3nt: TGTGCCAGTAGTATCGGGAGCGGCGGGCAGCCCCAGCATTTT
CDR3aa: CASSIGSGGQPQHF

d_gene: .
abundance: once
j_gene: TRBJ1-6
v_gene: TRBV2
CDR3nt: TGTGCCAGCAGTGAGGCGGTGTTCCCTAATTCACCCCTCCACTTT
CDR3aa: CASSEAVFPNSPLHF

d_gene: .
abundance: few
j_gene: TRBJ1-1
v_gene: TRBV6-1
CDR3nt: TGTGCCAGCAGTGAAGCACGGCAGGGGTGGACTGAAGCTTTCTTT
CDR3aa: CASSEARQGWTEAFF

d_gene: .
abundance: .
j_gene: TRBJ1-4
v_gene: TRBV7-2
CDR3nt: TGTGCCAGCAGCCTCATGAGGAGGGAAAAACTGTTTTTT
CDR3aa: CASSLMRREKLFF

d_gene: .
abundance: .
j_gene: TRBJ1-2
v_gene: TRBV5-6
CDR3nt: TGTGCCAGCAGCCGCCGGGACAACTGGCATGGCTACACCTTC
CDR3aa: CASSRRDNWHGYTF

d_gene: .
abundance: .
j_gene: TRBJ1-1
v_gene: TRBV6-4
CDR3nt: TGTGCCAGCAGTGACTCTCCCGACAGCAACACTGAAGCTTTCTTT
CDR3aa: CASSDSPDSNTEAFF

d_gene: .
abundance: .
j_gene: TRBJ2-3
v_gene: TRBV5-5
CDR3nt: TGTGCCAGCACCCTAGAACGGGATACGCAGTATTTT
CDR3aa: CASTLERDTQYF